This entry lists 2 T cell receptor beta chains sequenced from one sample in a study of neurological immune-mediated disorders. TCRdb ran MiXCR on the 5' RACE reads and lists one entry per CDR3 protein. The sample gives 90,000 to 150,000 distinct CDR3 sequences, about 3.2% of which show up once; 1.3% is in the top ten. The sequencing sample was made of PBMCs. The source of these receptors is a woman in her twenties or thirties with multiple sclerosis.

This clonotype was observed at least ten times. J is TRBJ2-1 and V is TRBV3-1; 9 bases are a match to TRBD2. Trimming cost V 6 bases and J 5 bases; bases outside gene matches: 8. This CDR3 has 15 residues. Per the germline V gene, CDR1 is LGHDT and CDR2 is YNNKEL (reference sequence). The DNA for the CDR3 is TGTGCCAGCAGTAAGTCGGCTAGCGGGAACAATGAGCAGTTCTTC. This gives the protein CASSKSASGNNEQFF.

This clonotype was observed at least ten times. The J gene is TRBJ2-1, the V gene TRBV14; TRBD1 agrees at 9 bases. With 6 bases clipped from V and 4 bases from J, the junction kept 4 bases outside the gene matches. There are 14 residues in the CDR3. Germline CDR1 reads SGHDN; CDR2 reads FVKESK. CDR3 in DNA: TGTGCCAGCAGTCGACAGGGGGAATACAATGAGCAGTTCTTC. Translation: CASSRQGEYNEQFF.